The 18 T cell receptor beta chains given below trace back to one sample, sequenced in a study of vaccination effects on CD4 cells after COVID-19. Pools of viral peptides were used by the ViraFEST assay to expand antigen-specific CD4+ T cells ahead of sequencing. Culturing for about 9 days preceded CD4+ T cell isolation. Testing of the vaccine recipients showed negative nucleocapsid antibodies and no prior SARS-CoV-2 infection. What these receptors recognize is not known. Sequencing used immunoSEQ multiplex PCR; TCRdb keeps in-frame clones, though not all of them. This table holds 20,000 to 25,000 clones, under 75% found once. The starting material was CD4+ T cells from PBMCs cultured with HCoV-NL63 spike peptides, obtained before COVID-19 vaccination. Receptors originate from a human donor who received a COVID-19 vaccine.

The chain is built from TRBV6-5 and TRBJ1-2; perhaps TRBD1 as D (5 bases). Germline lookup yields CDR1 MNHEY and CDR2 SVGAGI. V was cut by 5 bases and J by 7 bases, with 17 bases left in between. The CDR3 sequence is 14 residues long. The CDR3 reads CASSPGGGTSGYTF. The DNA for the CDR3 is TGTGCCAGCAGTCCAGGTGGGGGGACTAGTGGCTACACCTTC.

This clone has only a few counts. The chain has TRBV3-1 (or the pseudogene TRBV3-2) and TRBJ2-7, with 9 bases matching TRBD1. V dropped 0 bases and J dropped 3; count of bases not matched to a gene: 3. The CDR3 spans 15 residues. Germline assignment: CDR1 LGHDT and CDR2 YNNKEL (reference sequence). The chain's CDR3 is CASSQDWDRVYEQYF. CDR3 nucleotide sequence: TGTGCCAGCAGCCAAGATTGGGACAGGGTCTACGAGCAGTACTTC.

The CDR3 coding sequence is TGTGCCAGTTCTGACAGGGGCGCGGGCAATCAGCCCCAGCATTTT. This encodes CASSDRGAGNQPQHF. The V call is TRBV19, the J call TRBJ1-5; 8 bases fit TRBD1. The germline CDR1 and CDR2 sequences are LNHDA and SQIVND (reference sequence). There are 15 residues in the CDR3. V lost 8 bases, J lost 2 bases, and 8 bases stayed unmatched.

The chain joins TRBV27 to TRBJ2-7; 7 bases agree with TRBD1. The germline V gene encodes CDR1 MNHEY and CDR2 SMNVEV (reference sequence). With V trimmed by 2 bases and J by 2 bases, 9 bases remained unmatched. The CDR3 length is 16 residues. For the CDR3, the DNA is TGTGCCAGCAGTTTACTAAACAGGGGCCCCACCTACGAGCAGTACTTC. This codes for CASSLLNRGPTYEQYF.

The chain links TRBV5-4 to TRBJ2-3, with D possibly being TRBD2 (6 bases). Germline-derived CDR1 and CDR2 are SGHNT and YYREEE (reference sequence). The CDR3 contains 15 residues. The ends were cut back, 1 base at V and 6 bases at J, with 15 bases in the middle. In DNA form, the CDR3 reads TGTGCCAGCAGCTTGTCGGTGGGGGGAGTGGATACGCAGTATTTT. Its protein is CASSLSVGGVDTQYF.

The chain recombines TRBV6-2 or TRBV6-3 with TRBJ1-4; 9 nucleotides agree with TRBD1. The junction had 6 bases not matched to a gene; V was cut back by 8 bases and J by 8 bases. CDR3 length: 13 residues. The germline V gene encodes CDR1 MNHEY and CDR2 SVGEGT. CDR3: CASGRDRAEKLFF. Written as DNA, the CDR3 is TGTGCCAGCGGCCGGGACAGGGCCGAAAAACTGTTTTTT.

This clone was seen just once. The V call is TRBV6-5, the J call TRBJ2-7; D is unresolved. There are 11 residues in the CDR3. CDR1 is MNHEY, CDR2 SVGAGI, per germline. The V end lost 6 bases, the J end lost 3 bases, and 6 bases lay between the germline ends. The CDR3, as DNA: TGTGCCAGCAGGCGTATCTACGAGCAGTACTTC. It is translated as CASRRIYEQYF.

The J gene is TRBJ2-1, the V gene TRBV10-3; possibly TRBD2 for D (5 bases). This CDR3 spans 13 amino acids. V was cut by 3 bases and J by 4 bases, with 7 bases left in between. Germline CDR1 reads ENHRY; CDR2 reads SYGVKD. CDR3 DNA: TGTGCCATCAGTGAAGGAGGTTACAATGAGCAGTTCTTC. Amino acid sequence: CAISEGGYNEQFF.

V and J are TRBV6-5 and TRBJ1-1; a possible D gene is TRBD1 (5 bases). Germline assignment: CDR1 MNHEY and CDR2 SVGAGI. Trimming removed 0 bases at V and 1 base at J, with 9 bases between. This CDR3 is built from 15 residues. Here the CDR3 reads CASSYSFQGNTEAFF. DNA for the CDR3: TGTGCCAGCAGTTACTCGTTTCAGGGGAACACTGAAGCTTTCTTT.

This chain uses TRBV2 with TRBJ2-7; the D is unclear. There are 14 residues in the CDR3. The germline V gene encodes CDR1 SNHLY and CDR2 FYNNEI. Trimming took off 5 bases at V and 2 bases at J, with 13 bases between the two ends. DNA for the CDR3: TGTGCCAGCAGTCTCCTCGACACGACCTACGAGCAGTACTTC. Amino acid sequence: CASSLLDTTYEQYF.

This clone has only one observation. The chain has TRBV5-1 and TRBJ1-1; D is uncertain. This CDR3 is built from 17 residues. V was clipped by 0 bases and J by 5 bases, with 20 bases between them. Looked up from germline, CDR1 is SGHRS and CDR2 is YFSETQ. CDR3 in DNA: TGCGCCAGCAGCTTGGGGACTACCGGACCTTTGGAGACTGAAGCTTTCTTT. Translated: CASSLGTTGPLETEAFF.

The V call is TRBV7-9, the J call TRBJ1-5; D is undetermined. CDR1 is SEHNR, CDR2 FQNEAQ, per germline (reference sequence). With 1 base removed from V and 2 bases from J, the gap between germline ends came to 15 bases. This CDR3 has 17 residues. The chain's CDR3 is CASSLGHSWVRNQPQHF. CDR3 DNA: TGTGCCAGCAGCTTAGGCCACAGTTGGGTCCGCAATCAGCCCCAGCATTTT.

By sample fraction, this clone is medium-sized. This chain joins TRBV7-2 and TRBJ2-7; 11 bases agree with TRBD2. Germline CDR1 is SGHTA and CDR2 is FQGNSA. J gave up 5 bases and V 4 bases, and 4 bases lay outside the gene matches. The CDR3 runs to 14 residues. For the CDR3, the DNA is TGTGCCAGCAGCTATAGCGGGAGGGCCCACGAGCAGTACTTC. Translating gives CASSYSGRAHEQYF.

The chain recombines TRBV25-1 with TRBJ1-3; D is possibly TRBD1 (6 bases). Germline V lookup: CDR1 MGHDK, CDR2 SYGVNS. The CDR3 runs to 14 residues. V dropped 4 bases and J dropped 4 bases, with 11 bases sitting between them. DNA for the CDR3: TGTGCCAGCAGTGTAACAGGGTTGGGAAACACCATATATTTT. As protein: CASSVTGLGNTIYF. The full variable domain, rest sourced from reference TRBV25-1 and TRBJ1-3, is EADIYQTPRYLVIGTGKKITLECSQTMGHDKMYWYQQDPGMELHLIHYSYGVNSTEKGDLSSESTVSRIRTEHFPLTLESARPSHTSQYLCASSVTGLGNTIYFGEGSWLTVV.

This chain links TRBV29-1 with TRBJ1-2; D unresolved. The CDR3 spans 14 residues. Trimming shortened V by 3 bases and J by 6 bases, and 17 bases separated the two germline ends. Germline CDR1 is SQVTM and CDR2 is ANQGSEA. The CDR3 sequence is CSVEGWRGPHGYTF. DNA of the CDR3: TGCAGCGTTGAGGGTTGGCGGGGTCCCCATGGCTACACCTTC.

The chain uses TRBV27 and TRBJ2-7, with 9 bases matching TRBD1. Germline CDR1 reads MNHEY; CDR2 reads SMNVEV (reference sequence). The CDR3 extends over 13 amino acids. Unmatched junction bases numbered 4, after V lost 7 bases and J lost 3 bases. The CDR3 sequence is CASNRDRDYEQYF. DNA of the CDR3: TGTGCCAGCAACCGGGACAGGGACTACGAGCAGTACTTC.

This clone has just a few counts. The V gene is TRBV7-9, the J gene TRBJ2-3; D is perhaps TRBD1 (7 bases). Germline CDR1 is SEHNR and CDR2 is FQNEAQ (reference sequence). The CDR3 is 14 amino acids. V lost 4 bases and J 4 bases, leaving 12 bases between the germline ends. In DNA, the CDR3 is TGTGCCAGCAGCTCCAGGGGGGTGGCAGATACGCAGTATTTT. This gives the protein CASSSRGVADTQYF.

This clone was counted once. This chain joins TRBV6-5 and TRBJ1-1, with TRBD1 as a possible D gene (6 bases). The CDR3 consists of 14 residues. Germline V gene lookup returns CDR1 MNHEY and CDR2 SVGAGI. The V and J ends lost 6 bases and 6 bases respectively, with 17 bases between them. The DNA for the CDR3 is TGTGCCAGCAGCCTTTCGGGGGGGCGCGCTGAAGCTTTCTTT. Residues: CASSLSGGRAEAFF.